The 3 T cell receptor beta chains below all came from one sample that was sequenced in a study of shared clonotypes between healthy human individuals. Clones were read by immunoSEQ multiplex PCR, and TCRdb kept only the in-frame ones, dropping some. The sample contains about 1.5 million clones, 95% to 99% of which appear only once. The sample taken for sequencing was naive CD4+ T cells sorted from blood. The subset: CD45RA+ positively selected. The receptors here all came from a man aged 25 to 40 in good health.

This chain joins TRBV4-2 and TRBJ2-3; 9 bases fit TRBD2. CDR3 length: 16 residues. The V and J ends lost 1 base and 0 bases, in that order; junction bases with no gene match: 2. In germline, CDR1 is LGHNA, CDR2 YNFKEQ. The CDR3 DNA reads as TGTGCCAGCAGCCAAGGCGGGAGGGTTAGCACAGATACGCAGTATTTT. Protein sequence: CASSQGGRVSTDTQYF.

V gene TRBV6-4 combines with J gene TRBJ1-1; D may be TRBD1 (6 bases). Looked up from germline, CDR1 is MRHNA and CDR2 is SNTAGT. This CDR3 spans 13 amino acids. Deletions cut 6 bases from V and 1 base from J, with 9 bases between. In nucleotides, the CDR3 is TGTGCCAGCAGCGCGGACAGGAACACTGAAGCTTTCTTT. Protein product: CASSADRNTEAFF.

This clone was detected once. The CDR3: CASSQDRPSTDTQYF. The CDR3 nucleotides read TGTGCCAGCAGCCAGGACAGGCCTAGCACAGATACGCAGTATTTT. V usage is TRBV5-8 and J usage is TRBJ2-3; TRBD1 agrees at 7 bases. CDR1 is SGHTS and CDR2 is YDEGEE in the germline V gene. This CDR3 has 15 residues. With V trimmed by 4 bases and J by 0 bases, 5 bases remained unmatched.